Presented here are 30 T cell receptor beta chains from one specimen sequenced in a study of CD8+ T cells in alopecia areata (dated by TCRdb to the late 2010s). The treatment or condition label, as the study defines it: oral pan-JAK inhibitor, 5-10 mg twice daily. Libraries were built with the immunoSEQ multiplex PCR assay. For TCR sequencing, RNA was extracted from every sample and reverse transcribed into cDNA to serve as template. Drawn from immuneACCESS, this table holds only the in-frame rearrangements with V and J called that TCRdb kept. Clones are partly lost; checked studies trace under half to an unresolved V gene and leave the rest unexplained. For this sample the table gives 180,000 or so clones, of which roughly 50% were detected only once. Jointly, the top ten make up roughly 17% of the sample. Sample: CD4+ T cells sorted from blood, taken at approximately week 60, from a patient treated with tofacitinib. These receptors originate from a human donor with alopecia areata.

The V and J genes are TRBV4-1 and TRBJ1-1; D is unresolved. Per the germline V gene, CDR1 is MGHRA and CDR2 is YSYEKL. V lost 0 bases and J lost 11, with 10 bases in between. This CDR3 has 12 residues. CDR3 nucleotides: TGCGCCAGCAGCCAAGAGGGTCTTGGGGCTTTCTTT. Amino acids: CASSQEGLGAFF.

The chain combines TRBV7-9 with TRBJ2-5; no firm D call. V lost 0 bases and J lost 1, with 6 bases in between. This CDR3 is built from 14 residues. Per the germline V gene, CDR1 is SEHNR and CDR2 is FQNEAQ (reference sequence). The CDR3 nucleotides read TGTGCCAGCAGCTTAGCCCTGGCCCAAGAGACCCAGTACTTC. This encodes CASSLALAQETQYF.

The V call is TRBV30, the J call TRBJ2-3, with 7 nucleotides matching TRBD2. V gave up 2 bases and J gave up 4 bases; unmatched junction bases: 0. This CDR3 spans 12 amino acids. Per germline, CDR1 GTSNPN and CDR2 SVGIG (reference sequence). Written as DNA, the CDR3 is TGTGCCTGGAGTCGGGGGGCAGATACGCAGTATTTT. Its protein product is CAWSRGADTQYF.

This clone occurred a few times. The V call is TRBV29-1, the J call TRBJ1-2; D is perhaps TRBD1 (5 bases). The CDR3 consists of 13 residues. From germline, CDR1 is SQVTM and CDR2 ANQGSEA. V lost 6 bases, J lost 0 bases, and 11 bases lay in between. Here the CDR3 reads CSVPGRTNYGYTF. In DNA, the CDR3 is TGCAGCGTGCCGGGACGGACTAACTATGGCTACACCTTC.

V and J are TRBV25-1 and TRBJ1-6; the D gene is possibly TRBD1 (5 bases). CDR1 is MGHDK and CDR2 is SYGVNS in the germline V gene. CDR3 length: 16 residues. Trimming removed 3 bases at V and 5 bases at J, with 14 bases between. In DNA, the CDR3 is TGTGCCAGCAGTGACCCCTCCCAGGGCAATAATTCACCCCTCCACTTT. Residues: CASSDPSQGNNSPLHF.

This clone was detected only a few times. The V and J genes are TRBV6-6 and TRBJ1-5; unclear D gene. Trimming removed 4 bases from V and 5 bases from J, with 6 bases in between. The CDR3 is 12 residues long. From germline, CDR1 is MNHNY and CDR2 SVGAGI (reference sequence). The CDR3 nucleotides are TGTGCCAGCAGTTTTTCGGATCAGCCCCAGCATTTT. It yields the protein CASSFSDQPQHF.

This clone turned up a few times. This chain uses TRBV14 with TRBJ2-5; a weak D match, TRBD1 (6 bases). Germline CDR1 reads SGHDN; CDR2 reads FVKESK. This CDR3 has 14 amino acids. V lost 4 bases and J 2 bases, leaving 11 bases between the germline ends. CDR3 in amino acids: CASSRRDIQETQYF. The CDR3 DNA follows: TGTGCCAGCAGCCGTCGGGACATACAAGAGACCCAGTACTTC.

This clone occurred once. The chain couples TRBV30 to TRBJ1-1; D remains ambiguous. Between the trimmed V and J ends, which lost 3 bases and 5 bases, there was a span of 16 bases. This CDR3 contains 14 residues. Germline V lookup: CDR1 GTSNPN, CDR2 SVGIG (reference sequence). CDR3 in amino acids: CAWSGEVWGTEAFF. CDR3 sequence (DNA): TGTGCCTGGAGCGGGGAGGTTTGGGGTACTGAAGCTTTCTTT. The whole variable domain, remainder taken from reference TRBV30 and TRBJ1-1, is SQTIHQWPATLVQPVGSPLSLECTVEGTSNPNLYWYRQAAGRGLQLLFYSVGIGQISSEVPQNLSASRPQDRQFILSSKKLLLSDSGFYLCAWSGEVWGTEAFFGQGTRLTVV.

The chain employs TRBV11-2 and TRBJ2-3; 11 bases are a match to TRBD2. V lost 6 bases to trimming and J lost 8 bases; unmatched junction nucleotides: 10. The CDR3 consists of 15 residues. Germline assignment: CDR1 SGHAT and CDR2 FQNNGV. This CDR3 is CASRSLAGGLGTQYF. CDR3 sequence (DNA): TGTGCCAGCAGATCCCTAGCGGGGGGCCTTGGTACGCAGTATTTT.

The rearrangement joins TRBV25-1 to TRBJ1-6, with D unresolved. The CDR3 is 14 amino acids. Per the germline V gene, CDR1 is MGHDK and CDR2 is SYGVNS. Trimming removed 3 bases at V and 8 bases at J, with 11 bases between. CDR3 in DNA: TGTGCCAGCAGTGAGGGGAGGGTGGATTCACCCCTCCACTTT. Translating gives CASSEGRVDSPLHF.

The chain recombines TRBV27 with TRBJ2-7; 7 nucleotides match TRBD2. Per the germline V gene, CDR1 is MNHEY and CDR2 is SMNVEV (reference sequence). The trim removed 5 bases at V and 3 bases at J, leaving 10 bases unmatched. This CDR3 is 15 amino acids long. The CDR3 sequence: CASSRLIGGGYEQYF. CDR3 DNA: TGTGCCAGCAGTCGCCTAATAGGCGGGGGCTACGAGCAGTACTTC.

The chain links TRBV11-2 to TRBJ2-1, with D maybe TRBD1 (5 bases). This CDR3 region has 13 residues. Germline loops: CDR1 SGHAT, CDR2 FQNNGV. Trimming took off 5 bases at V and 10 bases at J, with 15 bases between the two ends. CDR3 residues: CASSLDRNQEQFF. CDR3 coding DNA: TGTGCCAGCAGCCTCGACAGAAATCAGGAGCAGTTCTTC.

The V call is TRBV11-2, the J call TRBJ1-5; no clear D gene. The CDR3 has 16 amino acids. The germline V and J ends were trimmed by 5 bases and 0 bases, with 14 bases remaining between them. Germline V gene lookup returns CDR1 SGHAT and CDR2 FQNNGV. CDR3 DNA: TGTGCCAGCAGCGCGGGCAACGACATTAGCAATCAGCCCCAGCATTTT. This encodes CASSAGNDISNQPQHF. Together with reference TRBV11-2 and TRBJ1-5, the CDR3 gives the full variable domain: EAGVAQSPRYKIIEKRQSVAFWCNPISGHATLYWYQQILGQGPKLLIQFQNNGVVDDSQLPKDRFSAERLKGVDSTLKIQPAKLEDSAVYLCASSAGNDISNQPQHFGDGTRLSIL.

For the CDR3, the DNA is TGCAGCGTTGTAGGGCAGGCTAGAGCTAGCACAGATACGCAGTATTTT. Translating it yields CSVVGQARASTDTQYF. The rearrangement links TRBV29-1 to TRBJ2-3; no firm D call. CDR1 and CDR2 (germline): SQVTM, ANQGSEA. The CDR3 has 16 amino acids. With 4 bases removed from V and 0 bases from J, the gap between germline ends came to 17 bases.

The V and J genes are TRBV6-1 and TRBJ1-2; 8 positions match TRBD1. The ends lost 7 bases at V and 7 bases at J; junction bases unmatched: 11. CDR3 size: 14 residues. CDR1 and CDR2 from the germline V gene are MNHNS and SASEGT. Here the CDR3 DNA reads TGTGCCAGCAAAGTTGGGGGCAGGGGGCTTGGCTACACCTTC. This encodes CASKVGGRGLGYTF.

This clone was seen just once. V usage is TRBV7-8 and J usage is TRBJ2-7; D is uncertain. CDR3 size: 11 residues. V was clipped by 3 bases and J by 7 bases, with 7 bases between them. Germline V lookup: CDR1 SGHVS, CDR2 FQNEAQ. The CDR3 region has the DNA TGTGCCAGCAGCTTCTCCCTGGAGCAGTACTTC. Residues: CASSFSLEQYF.

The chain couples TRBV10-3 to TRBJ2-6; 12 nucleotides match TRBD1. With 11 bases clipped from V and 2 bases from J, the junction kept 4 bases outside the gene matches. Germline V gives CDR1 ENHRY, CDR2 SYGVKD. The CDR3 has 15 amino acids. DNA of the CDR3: TGTGCCGTGGGACAGGGGGCGCCTGGGGCCAACGTCCTGACTTTC. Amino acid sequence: CAVGQGAPGANVLTF.

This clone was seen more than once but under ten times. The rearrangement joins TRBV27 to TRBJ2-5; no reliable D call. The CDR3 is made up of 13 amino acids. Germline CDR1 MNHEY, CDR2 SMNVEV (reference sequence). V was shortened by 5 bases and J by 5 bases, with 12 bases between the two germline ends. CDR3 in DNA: TGTGCCAGCAGTCTAACACCCAGGGAGACCCAGTACTTC. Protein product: CASSLTPRETQYF.

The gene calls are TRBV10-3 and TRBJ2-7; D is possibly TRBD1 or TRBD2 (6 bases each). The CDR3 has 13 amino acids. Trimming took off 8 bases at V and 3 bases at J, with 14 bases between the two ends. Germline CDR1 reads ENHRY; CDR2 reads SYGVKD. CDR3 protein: CAIGPGAYYEQYF. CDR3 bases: TGTGCCATCGGCCCGGGGGCCTACTACGAGCAGTACTTC.

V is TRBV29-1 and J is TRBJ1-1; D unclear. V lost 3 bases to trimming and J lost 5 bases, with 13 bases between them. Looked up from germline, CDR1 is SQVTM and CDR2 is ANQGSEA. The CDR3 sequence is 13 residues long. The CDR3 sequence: CSVEGIRRTEAFF. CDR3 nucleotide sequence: TGCAGCGTTGAGGGAATTAGGCGGACTGAAGCTTTCTTT.

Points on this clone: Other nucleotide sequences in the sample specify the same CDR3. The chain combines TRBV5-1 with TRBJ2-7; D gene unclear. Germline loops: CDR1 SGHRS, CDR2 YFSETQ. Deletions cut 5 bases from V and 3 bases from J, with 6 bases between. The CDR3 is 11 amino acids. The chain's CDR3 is CASRGSYEQYF. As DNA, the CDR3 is TGCGCCAGCAGAGGTAGCTACGAGCAGTACTTC. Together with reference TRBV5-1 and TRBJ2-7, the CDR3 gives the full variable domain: KAGVTQTPRYLIKTRGQQVTLSCSPISGHRSVSWYQQTPGQGLQFLFEYFSETQRNKGNFPGRFSGRQFSNSRSEMNVSTLELGDSALYLCASRGSYEQYFGPGTRLTVT.

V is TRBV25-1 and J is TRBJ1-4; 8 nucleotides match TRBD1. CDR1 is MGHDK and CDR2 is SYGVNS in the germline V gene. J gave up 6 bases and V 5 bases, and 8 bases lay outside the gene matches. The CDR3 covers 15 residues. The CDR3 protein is CASSPGQGGYEKLFF. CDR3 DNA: TGTGCCAGCAGTCCCGGACAGGGAGGGTATGAAAAACTGTTTTTT.

The CDR3 sequence is CASSLVPRLGQSTDTQYF. The DNA of the CDR3 is TGTGCCAGCAGCTTAGTCCCCAGGTTGGGACAGTCCACAGATACGCAGTATTTT. The J gene is TRBJ2-3, the V gene TRBV7-9; 7 bases are a match to TRBD1. The CDR3 spans 18 residues. Germline CDR1 reads SEHNR; CDR2 reads FQNEAQ (reference sequence). Trimming removed 1 base from V and 2 bases from J; junction bases left unmatched: 12.

CDR3 sequence: CASSQEGDHLNTEAFF. For the CDR3, the DNA is TGCGCCAGCAGCCAGGAGGGGGACCATTTGAACACTGAAGCTTTCTTT. The chain combines TRBV23-1 with TRBJ1-1, with a possible D match to TRBD1 (6 bases). TRBV23-1 is noted as an ORF with a role that remains uncertain. V was cut by 6 bases and J by 0 bases, with 17 bases left in between. This CDR3 is built from 16 residues.

The CDR3 spells CASSVVSGANVLTF. CDR3 coding DNA: TGTGCCAGCAGCGTAGTATCTGGGGCCAACGTCCTGACTTTC. The chain has TRBV5-6 and TRBJ2-6; D is unresolved. V lost 4 bases and J lost 1, with 6 bases in between. The CDR3 runs to 14 residues. Germline loops: CDR1 SGHDT, CDR2 YYEEEE.

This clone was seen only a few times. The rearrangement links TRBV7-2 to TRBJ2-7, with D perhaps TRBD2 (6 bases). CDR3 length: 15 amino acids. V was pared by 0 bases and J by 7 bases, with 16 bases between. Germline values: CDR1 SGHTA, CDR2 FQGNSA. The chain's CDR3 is CASSLAMRGIGEQYF. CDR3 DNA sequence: TGTGCCAGCAGCTTAGCTATGCGGGGCATAGGGGAGCAGTACTTC.

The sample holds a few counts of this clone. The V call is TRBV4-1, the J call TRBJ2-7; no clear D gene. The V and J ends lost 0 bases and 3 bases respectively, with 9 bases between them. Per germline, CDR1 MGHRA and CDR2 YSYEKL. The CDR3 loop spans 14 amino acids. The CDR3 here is CASSQDSPGYEQYF. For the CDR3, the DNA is TGCGCCAGCAGCCAAGATAGTCCGGGCTACGAGCAGTACTTC.

The CDR3 sequence: CASSFTGQETQYF. CDR3 DNA: TGTGCCAGCAGCTTTACAGGCCAAGAGACCCAGTACTTC. The chain uses TRBV11-2 and TRBJ2-5; D possibly corresponds to TRBD1 (5 bases). The CDR3 contains 13 residues. V was pared by 3 bases and J by 1 base, with 6 bases between. Germline CDR1 SGHAT, CDR2 FQNNGV.

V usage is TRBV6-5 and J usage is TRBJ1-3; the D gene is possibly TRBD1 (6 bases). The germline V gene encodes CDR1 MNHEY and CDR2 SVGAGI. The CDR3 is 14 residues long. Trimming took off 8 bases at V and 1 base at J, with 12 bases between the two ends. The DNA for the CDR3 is TGTGCCAGCTTCAGGGGCCAGTCTGGAAACACCATATATTTT. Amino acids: CASFRGQSGNTIYF.

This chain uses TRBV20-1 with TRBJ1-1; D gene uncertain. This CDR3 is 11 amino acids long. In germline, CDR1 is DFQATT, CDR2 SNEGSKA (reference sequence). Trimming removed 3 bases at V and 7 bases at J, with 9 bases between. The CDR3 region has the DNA TGCAGTGCTAGGGAATATTATGAAGCTTTCTTT. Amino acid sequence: CSAREYYEAFF.